This passage covers 32 T cell receptor beta chains from one sample sequenced in a study of cytomegalovirus exposure and HLA in healthy donors. Use of 60 Vbeta and 13 Jbeta primers characterized the PCR. The table came from immunoSEQ multiplex PCR; TCRdb's copy has only in-frame clones and leaves some out. The sample has tens of thousands of clones; the top ten hold approximately 7%. Specimen: PBMCs. These receptors originate from a middle-aged woman in good health and CMV-seronegative.

This chain connects TRBV6-1 to TRBJ2-7, with 9 bases matching TRBD1. Trimming removed 7 bases from V and 3 bases from J; junction bases left unmatched: 7. Germline CDR1 MNHNS, CDR2 SASEGT. This CDR3 comprises 14 residues. In nucleotides, the CDR3 is TGTGCCAGCACCAAGGACAGGGGAAGCTACGAGCAGTACTTC. Amino acid sequence: CASTKDRGSYEQYF.

The chain recombines TRBV10-3 with TRBJ1-2; D gene unclear. Trimming removed 7 bases at V and 1 base at J, with 13 bases between. Germline values: CDR1 ENHRY, CDR2 SYGVKD. The CDR3 totals 14 residues. CDR3 sequence (DNA): TGTGCCATCACCGATAATCAGGATAACTATGGCTACACCTTC. It yields the protein CAITDNQDNYGYTF.

The chain uses TRBV10-3 and TRBJ1-1; D may be TRBD1 (5 bases). The CDR3 runs to 17 residues. V was clipped by 0 bases and J by 5 bases, with 19 bases between them. The germline V gene encodes CDR1 ENHRY and CDR2 SYGVKD. CDR3 sequence: CAISESQGRGSGTEAFF. The CDR3 DNA sequence: TGTGCCATCAGTGAGTCCCAGGGACGGGGGTCAGGGACTGAAGCTTTCTTT.

This chain connects TRBV5-1 to TRBJ2-2, with D uncertain. CDR1 and CDR2 (germline): SGHRS, YFSETQ. Between the trimmed V and J ends, which lost 0 bases and 1 base, there was a span of 4 bases. The CDR3 totals 14 residues. CDR3 nucleotides: TGCGCCAGCAGCTTGGCGGGGAACACCGGGGAGCTGTTTTTT. Protein: CASSLAGNTGELFF.

Concerning this clone itself: The sample contains more than one DNA sequence encoding this CDR3. The gene calls are TRBV30 and TRBJ1-5; the match to TRBD1 covers 8 bases. The V gene end was trimmed by 2 bases and the J gene end by 5 bases; junction bases not matched to a gene: 2. The CDR3 spans 13 residues. The germline CDR1 and CDR2 sequences are GTSNPN and SVGIG (reference sequence). CDR3 in amino acids: CAWSPQGDQPQHF. CDR3 sequence (DNA): TGTGCCTGGAGTCCACAGGGGGATCAGCCCCAGCATTTT.

The chain joins TRBV28 to TRBJ1-1; maybe TRBD1 (6 bases). V dropped 3 bases and J dropped 3 bases, with 14 bases sitting between them. Per the germline V gene, CDR1 is MDHEN and CDR2 is SYDVKM. This CDR3 contains 15 residues. CDR3 sequence reads: CASSFRGAVDTEAFF. The CDR3 nucleotides are TGTGCCAGCAGTTTCAGGGGAGCGGTGGACACTGAAGCTTTCTTT.

This chain connects TRBV4-2 to TRBJ2-1; D remains ambiguous. There are 14 residues in the CDR3. Trimming removed 1 base at V and 4 bases at J, with 8 bases between. The germline V gene has CDR1 LGHNA and CDR2 YNFKEQ. Written as DNA, the CDR3 is TGTGCCAGCAGCCAAGCACTCGTATACAATGAGCAGTTCTTC. It encodes CASSQALVYNEQFF.

The chain uses TRBV9 and TRBJ2-3; 7 nucleotides line up with TRBD2. This CDR3 comprises 14 residues. V shed 0 bases and J 2 bases; nucleotides not matched to a gene: 0. Germline CDR1 and CDR2: SGDLS and YYNGEE. CDR3 coding DNA: TGTGCCAGCAGCGTAGGACTAGCCACAGATACGCAGTATTTT. This gives the protein CASSVGLATDTQYF.

The genes are TRBV27 and TRBJ1-4; D is possibly TRBD1 (6 bases). The CDR3 covers 19 residues. The V and J ends lost 4 bases and 5 bases respectively, with 26 bases between them. In germline, CDR1 is MNHEY, CDR2 SMNVEV (reference sequence). The CDR3: CASSSTGWTPRGSNEKLFF. The CDR3 bases are TGTGCCAGCAGTTCCACAGGCTGGACTCCCAGGGGTTCGAATGAAAAACTGTTTTTT.

On this clone itself: A junction end diverges from the germline sequence, so it may reflect a read error. The chain recombines TRBV7-2 with TRBJ2-7, with TRBD2 matching over 9 bases. Germline CDR1 SGHTA, CDR2 FQGNSA. The CDR3 length is 14 residues. The CDR3 nucleotides read TGTGCCAGCACCTTACCTAGCGGGGCGTACGAGCAGTACTTC. It encodes CASTLPSGAYEQYF.

J is TRBJ2-1 and V is TRBV7-2, with D possibly matching TRBD2 (5 bases). V was cut by 0 bases and J by 5 bases, with 5 bases left in between. Germline V gene data show CDR1 as SGHTA and CDR2 as FQGNSA. The CDR3 extends over 13 amino acids. CDR3 coding DNA: TGTGCCAGCAGCTTAGCGACTAACAATGAGCAGTTCTTC. Amino acid sequence: CASSLATNNEQFF.

The rearrangement uses TRBV5-1 and TRBJ2-1, with TRBD2 identical over 15 bases. CDR3 length: 17 residues. Germline-derived CDR1 and CDR2 are SGHRS and YFSETQ. V gave up 4 bases and J gave up 4 bases; unmatched junction bases: 6. CDR3 protein: CASSPGLAGGVYNEQFF. The CDR3 DNA is TGCGCCAGCAGCCCCGGACTAGCGGGGGGGGTATACAATGAGCAGTTCTTC.

The CDR3 DNA reads as TGTGCCTGGAGTGTTAACGGGGACACTGAAGCTTTCTTT. Its protein product is CAWSVNGDTEAFF. J is TRBJ1-1 and V is TRBV30; D gene ambiguous. Germline V gene data show CDR1 as GTSNPN and CDR2 as SVGIG (reference sequence). CDR3 length equals 13 residues. V lost 0 bases and J 3 bases, leaving 8 bases between the germline ends. The full variable domain, with the rest looked up from reference TRBV30 and TRBJ1-1, is SQTIHQWPATLVQPVGSPLSLECTVEGTSNPNLYWYRQAAGRGLQLLFYSVGIGQISSEVPQNLSASRPQDRQFILSSKKLLLSDSGFYLCAWSVNGDTEAFFGQGTRLTVV.

The gene calls are TRBV29-1 and TRBJ2-6; D may be TRBD2 (6 bases). With 2 bases removed from V and 3 bases from J, the gap between germline ends came to 20 bases. The CDR3 spans 18 residues. Germline V gives CDR1 SQVTM, CDR2 ANQGSEA. The CDR3 DNA reads TGCAGCGTTGAAAAGTGGCAGGAGGGGCTAGTTGGGGCCAACGTCCTGACTTTC. It translates to CSVEKWQEGLVGANVLTF. Full variable domain (outside the CDR3, taken from reference TRBV29-1 and TRBJ2-6): SAVISQKPSRDICQRGTSLTIQCQVDSQVTMMFWYRQQPGQSLTLIATANQGSEATYESGFVIDKFPISRPNLTFSTLTVSNMSPEDSSIYLCSVEKWQEGLVGANVLTFGAGSRLTVL.

This chain connects TRBV7-2 to TRBJ2-3, with TRBD2 identical over 9 bases. The length of the CDR3 is 13 residues. Trimming removed 5 bases from V and 8 bases from J; junction bases left unmatched: 5. CDR1 and CDR2 from the germline V gene are SGHTA and FQGNSA. The CDR3 DNA is TGTGCCAGCAGCGGACCGGGACTAGCTACGCAGTATTTT. Protein product: CASSGPGLATQYF.

The J gene is TRBJ2-5, the V gene TRBV9, with D possibly being TRBD2 (7 bases). CDR1 is SGDLS, CDR2 YYNGEE, per germline. This CDR3 is 16 amino acids long. With 0 bases removed from V and 5 bases from J, the gap between germline ends came to 17 bases. The CDR3 loop is CASSVGGGGLWETQYF. CDR3 bases: TGTGCCAGCAGCGTAGGAGGGGGGGGGCTTTGGGAGACCCAGTACTTC.

V gene TRBV10-1 combines with J gene TRBJ1-6, with a tentative D call TRBD1 (5 bases). Germline CDR1 WNHNN, CDR2 SYGVQD (reference sequence). V lost 6 bases and J 0 bases, leaving 18 bases between the germline ends. CDR3 length: 18 residues. CDR3 DNA: TGCGCCAGCAGGGGCGTCCTGACAGTCAGCTCCTATAATTCACCCCTCCACTTT. This translates into CASRGVLTVSSYNSPLHF.

The V and J genes are TRBV29-1 and TRBJ2-5; maybe TRBD2 (6 bases). There are 14 residues in the CDR3. CDR1 is SQVTM, CDR2 ANQGSEA, per germline. As DNA, the CDR3 is TGCAGTGTTACGAGGGGACTTTTCCAAGAGACCCAGTACTTC. Protein product: CSVTRGLFQETQYF.

The chain recombines TRBV7-2 with TRBJ1-4, with 7 bases matching TRBD1. CDR1 is SGHTA and CDR2 is FQGNSA in the germline V gene. V gave up 1 base and J gave up 7 bases; unmatched junction bases: 3. The CDR3 has 14 residues. The CDR3 bases are TGTGCCAGCAGCTTAGACAGGGGTGGTGAAAAACTGTTTTTT. It encodes CASSLDRGGEKLFF.

The rearrangement joins TRBV6-5 to TRBJ1-2; the D gene is possibly TRBD1 (6 bases). The germline V gene has CDR1 MNHEY and CDR2 SVGAGI. V was shortened by 0 bases and J by 8 bases, with 13 bases between the two germline ends. This CDR3 has 14 residues. The CDR3 region has the DNA TGTGCCAGCAGTTACTCGGGGGCATCCCCCGGCTACACCTTC. Residues: CASSYSGASPGYTF.

The genes are TRBV18 and TRBJ1-2; 8 bases are a match to TRBD1. In germline, CDR1 is KGHSH, CDR2 LQKENI. This CDR3 has 15 amino acids. J was trimmed by 6 bases and V by 2 bases; bases with no gene match: 8. The CDR3 DNA is TGTGCCAGCTCACCAGGACAGGGTACAGTCGATGGCTACACCTTC. This sequence encodes CASSPGQGTVDGYTF. Full variable domain (outside the CDR3, taken from reference TRBV18 and TRBJ1-2): NAGVMQNPRHLVRRRGQEARLRCSPMKGHSHVYWYRQLPEEGLKFMVYLQKENIIDESGMPKERFSAEFPKEGPSILRIQQVVRGDSAAYFCASSPGQGTVDGYTFGSGTRLTVV.

V and J are TRBV18 and TRBJ2-1, with a tentative D call TRBD2 (6 bases). Trimming took off 3 bases at V and 3 bases at J, with 12 bases between the two ends. This CDR3 spans 15 amino acids. Per the germline V gene, CDR1 is KGHSH and CDR2 is LQKENI. The CDR3 spells CASSPGRILYNEQFF. CDR3 nucleotide sequence: TGTGCCAGCTCACCCGGGAGAATACTCTACAATGAGCAGTTCTTC. The variable domain in full, with the rest retrieved from reference TRBV18 and TRBJ2-1, is NAGVMQNPRHLVRRRGQEARLRCSPMKGHSHVYWYRQLPEEGLKFMVYLQKENIIDESGMPKERFSAEFPKEGPSILRIQQVVRGDSAAYFCASSPGRILYNEQFFGPGTRLTVL.

The chain uses TRBV5-1 and TRBJ2-1; perhaps TRBD2 as D (5 bases). Trimming shortened V by 2 bases and J by 14 bases, and 14 bases separated the two germline ends. In germline, CDR1 is SGHRS, CDR2 YFSETQ. The CDR3 extends over 12 amino acids. CDR3 loop: CASSFDLAAKFF. CDR3 DNA sequence: TGCGCCAGCAGCTTTGATCTAGCCGCTAAGTTCTTC.

The chain couples TRBV6-5 to TRBJ2-1; tentative D call: TRBD2 (7 bases). The CDR3 extends over 13 amino acids. V lost 10 bases to trimming and J lost 8 bases, with 18 bases between them. Germline V lookup: CDR1 MNHEY, CDR2 SVGAGI. The CDR3 DNA reads as TGTGCCACCGACCCGGGGGGCGGCGATGAGCAGTTCTTC. It specifies CATDPGGGDEQFF.

The chain links TRBV30 to TRBJ2-5, with D perhaps TRBD2 (7 bases). The ends were cut back, 5 bases at V and 4 bases at J, with 20 bases in the middle. The CDR3 is 15 residues long. From germline, CDR1 is GTSNPN and CDR2 SVGIG (reference sequence). The CDR3 DNA sequence: TGTGCCTGGCCGCGTGGGGGGGGGCCCGGAGAGACCCAGTACTTC. Protein product: CAWPRGGGPGETQYF.

J is TRBJ1-2 and V is TRBV19; 9 nucleotides agree with TRBD1. The V gene end was trimmed by 4 bases and the J gene end by 6 bases; junction bases not matched to a gene: 6. The CDR3 covers 14 residues. The V gene's germline CDR1 is LNHDA and CDR2 SQIVND (reference sequence). CDR3 nucleotides: TGTGCCAGTAGTACGCTCGGACAGGGGAATGGCTACACCTTC. Protein sequence: CASSTLGQGNGYTF.

The chain uses TRBV6-1 and TRBJ1-1; 9 bases align to TRBD1. CDR3 length equals 14 residues. Germline V gene sequence: CDR1 MNHNS, CDR2 SASEGT. Losses at the gene ends were 3 bases for V and 8 bases for J; bases not matched to a gene: 7. The CDR3 DNA follows: TGTGCCAGCAGTGACGGGGACAGGGTGGGGGAAGCTTTCTTT. Protein sequence: CASSDGDRVGEAFF.

With respect to this clone: Within the sample, other DNA sequences also encode this same CDR3. The V call is TRBV28, the J call TRBJ2-7, with D unclear. The V end lost 4 bases, the J end lost 0 bases, and 4 bases lay between the germline ends. Germline V lookup: CDR1 MDHEN, CDR2 SYDVKM. This CDR3 has 12 amino acids. The CDR3 loop reads CASSSSSYEQYF. The CDR3 DNA follows: TGTGCCAGCAGTTCCAGCTCCTACGAGCAGTACTTC. The full variable domain, completed using reference TRBV28 and TRBJ2-7, is DVKVTQSSRYLVKRTGEKVFLECVQDMDHENMFWYRQDPGLGLRLIYFSYDVKMKEKGDIPEGYSVSREKKERFSLILESASTNQTSMYLCASSSSSYEQYFGPGTRLTVT.

By frequency, this clone is medium-sized. This chain connects TRBV6-5 to TRBJ2-1; 8 nucleotides agree with TRBD2. V lost 5 bases, J lost 0 bases, and 3 bases stayed unmatched. CDR1 MNHEY and CDR2 SVGAGI come from the germline V gene. The CDR3 is made up of 15 amino acids. CDR3 in amino acids: CASSQGTSSYNEQFF. The CDR3 nucleotides are TGTGCCAGCAGTCAAGGGACTAGCTCCTACAATGAGCAGTTCTTC.

The V and J genes are TRBV30 and TRBJ1-2; 7 bases map to TRBD1. V was clipped by 2 bases and J by 4 bases; unmatched bases: 4. The CDR3 is made up of 13 amino acids. Per germline, CDR1 GTSNPN and CDR2 SVGIG (reference sequence). The chain's CDR3 is CAWSPGQIYGYTF. Here the CDR3 DNA reads TGTGCCTGGAGTCCGGGACAGATCTATGGCTACACCTTC.

The rearrangement joins TRBV28 to TRBJ1-2; D is ambiguous. V dropped 6 bases and J dropped 4 bases, with 9 bases sitting between them. The length of the CDR3 is 12 residues. Looked up from germline, CDR1 is MDHEN and CDR2 is SYDVKM. The CDR3 region has the DNA TGTGCCAGCAGCAGCCGGGTCTATGGCTACACCTTC. Its protein is CASSSRVYGYTF.

V is TRBV9 and J is TRBJ2-1, with TRBD2 matching 7 bases. V gave up 2 bases and J gave up 7 bases; unmatched junction bases: 6. The germline V gene has CDR1 SGDLS and CDR2 YYNGEE. The CDR3 totals 14 residues. CDR3 sequence: CASSVSGLPNEQFF. CDR3 nucleotides: TGTGCCAGCAGCGTTTCGGGACTACCAAATGAGCAGTTCTTC.